Detailed here is one T cell receptor (beta chain). The assay was immunoSEQ multiplex PCR, and TCRdb's table has in-frame clones only and misses some. The sample carries about 220,000 clones, under 90% recorded once. The germline V and J ends were trimmed by 3 bases and 4 bases, with 24 bases remaining between them. In germline, CDR1 is SNHLY, CDR2 FYNNEI. The CDR3 covers 18 residues. This sample is part of a study of blood T cell repertoires in COVID-19. The chain has TRBV2 and TRBJ1-1, with TRBD1 as a possible D gene (6 bases). What was sequenced was peripheral blood. This sequence was found in a woman older than 75 with acute or convalescent COVID-19. Here the CDR3 reads CASSDGGARVFWGTEAFF. The CDR3 nucleotides read TGTGCCAGCAGTGATGGGGGGGCGCGGGTTTTTTGGGGCACTGAAGCTTTCTTT.